This TCR beta chain appears in the sequencing data of a study of beta chain features in type 1 diabetes. Findings and caveats of the study: TCRB CDR3s from Type 1 diabetes patients were moderately but significantly shorter in all four CD4+ subsets.

CDR3 length: 16 amino acids. Germline V gene sequence: CDR1 SGHTA, CDR2 FQGNSA. Trimming removed 2 bases from V and 4 bases from J; junction bases left unmatched: 5. There was one heparinised blood draw per donor, averaging roughly 100 mL. Naive, central memory, regulatory and stem cell-like memory cells within the CD4+ compartment were sorted using CD45RO/CCR7/CD25/CD127/CD95/CD27. The isolated RNA, all of it, was reverse transcribed, so expressed TCRB transcripts were what got sequenced. Generated by immunoSEQ multiplex PCR, the TCRdb table keeps only in-frame clones and is missing some. Of approximately 100,000 clones in the sample, about 26% were seen once. Only one count was recorded for this clone. The antigen is not known.

Sequenced: central memory CD4+ T cells from blood. This TCR was sampled from a woman younger than 35 with type 1 diabetes. The chain combines TRBV7-2 with TRBJ2-2, with 9 bases identical to TRBD2. CDR3 sequence: CASSLSAGGGTGELFF. The CDR3 DNA reads as TGTGCCAGCAGCTTATCGGCGGGAGGGGGCACCGGGGAGCTGTTTTTT. Combining the CDR3 with reference TRBV7-2 and TRBJ2-2 gives the whole variable domain GAGVSQSPSNKVTEKGKDVELRCDPISGHTALYWYRQSLGQGLEFLIYFQGNSAPDKSGLPSDRFSAERTGGSVSTLTIQRTQQEDSAVYLCASSLSAGGGTGELFFGEGSRLTVL.